Listed below are T cell receptor beta chains from one sample, sequenced in a study of CD8+ T cells in alopecia areata. TCRdb's table, derived via immunoSEQ multiplex PCR, lists solely in-frame clones and lacks some. Seen here are under 250,000 clones, roughly 66% observed once, and the top ten hold around 1.3%. The sample here was CD4+ T cells sorted from blood, taken at approximately week 42, from a patient treated with tofacitinib. The receptors originated from a human donor with alopecia areata. CDR3s include the opening cysteine and the closing phenylalanine or tryptophan. The D gene is left open where the match is weak. Clone size is given for some rows only: seen once, a few or many times, or a class if the clone is expanded.

d_call j_call clone_size cdr3_length v_call cdr3_aa cdr3_nt
- TRBJ1-5 few 16 TRBV15 CATSRVLGNSNQPQHF TGTGCCACCAGCAGAGTCCTAGGGAATAGCAATCAGCCCCAGCATTTT
TRBD1 TRBJ1-2 - 14 TRBV11-2 CASSQAGTGLSYTF TGTGCCAGCAGCCAGGCGGGGACAGGGCTTAGCTACACCTTC
TRBD1 TRBJ2-1 - 14 TRBV11-2 CASSPDRGYNEQFF TGTGCCAGCAGCCCGGACAGGGGGTACAATGAGCAGTTCTTC
- TRBJ2-1 - 13 TRBV7-2 CASSLAVIREQFF TGTGCCAGCAGCTTAGCGGTCATCAGAGAGCAGTTCTTC
- TRBJ1-2 - 15 TRBV19 CASSIDTTGNYGYTF TGTGCCAGTAGTATAGATACGACTGGGAACTATGGCTACACCTTC
- TRBJ1-1 - 11 TRBV7-9 CASSPSTEAFF TGTGCCAGCAGCCCAAGTACTGAAGCTTTCTTT
- TRBJ1-2 - 14 TRBV27 CASSPMSGNYGYTF TGTGCCAGCAGTCCGATGAGTGGGAACTATGGCTACACCTTC
- TRBJ2-5 once 13 TRBV29-1 CSGSVSPQETQYF TGCAGCGGATCAGTCTCACCTCAAGAGACCCAGTACTTC
- TRBJ2-5 - 15 TRBV29-1 CSVRHGSLAEETQYF TGCAGCGTGCGCCACGGGAGTCTAGCTGAAGAGACCCAGTACTTC
TRBD1 TRBJ1-1 - 14 TRBV11-3 CASSFGQGNTEAFF TGTGCCAGCAGCTTCGGACAGGGTAACACTGAAGCTTTCTTT
- TRBJ1-6 - 15 TRBV5-5 CASSLTGDLNSPLHF TGTGCCAGCAGCCTGACCGGAGACCTTAATTCACCCCTCCACTTT
- TRBJ2-1 - 13 TRBV25-1 CASSEYTGNEQFF TGTGCCAGCAGTGAATATACAGGGAATGAGCAGTTCTTC
- TRBJ1-5 few 13 TRBV29-1 CSVGAGLNQPQHF TGCAGCGTTGGGGCGGGGCTGAATCAGCCCCAGCATTTT
TRBD2 TRBJ2-3 - 15 TRBV5-1 CASRRLAGRTDTQYF TGCGCCAGCAGGCGTCTAGCGGGACGGACAGATACGCAGTATTTT
- TRBJ1-6 few 13 TRBV4-2 CASTAEYNSPLHF TGTGCCAGCACCGCGGAGTATAATTCACCCCTCCACTTT
TRBD1 TRBJ2-2 once 15 TRBV5-4 CASSLRTGVTGELFF TGTGCCAGCAGCTTACGGACAGGGGTAACCGGGGAGCTGTTTTTT
- TRBJ2-1 - 13 TRBV30 CAWSVRGAYEQFF TGTGCCTGGAGTGTACGGGGGGCCTATGAGCAGTTCTTC
- TRBJ1-1 - 14 TRBV18 CASLDSKMNTEAFF TGTGCCAGCCTAGACAGCAAGATGAACACTGAAGCTTTCTTT
- TRBJ2-7 - 14 TRBV29-1 CSVESPGVGSEQYF TGCAGCGTTGAAAGCCCGGGGGTGGGTTCCGAGCAGTACTTC
- TRBJ2-1 - 10 TRBV20-1 CSAPQRRQFF TGCAGTGCTCCCCAGCGGCGGCAGTTCTTC
TRBD1 TRBJ1-1 once 14 TRBV29-1 CSVPGQGISTEAFF TGCAGCGTACCGGGACAGGGGATTTCCACTGAAGCTTTCTTT
- TRBJ1-2 - 14 TRBV29-1 CSVDPTGLPYGYTF TGCAGCGTGGACCCCACAGGGCTGCCCTATGGCTACACCTTC
- TRBJ1-2 once 15 TRBV7-2 CASSTSGPLGYGYTF TGTGCCAGCAGCACGTCCGGGCCACTTGGCTATGGCTACACCTTC
- TRBJ1-1 - 13 TRBV2 CASRARDSAEAFF TGTGCCAGCAGGGCTAGGGATTCCGCTGAAGCTTTCTTT
- TRBJ1-2 - 15 TRBV7-9 CASKVFTRDAYGYTF TGTGCCAGCAAAGTCTTTACTCGGGATGCGTATGGCTACACCTTC
TRBD1 TRBJ1-2 - 13 TRBV9 CASSTTGAYGYTF TGTGCCAGCAGCACGACAGGGGCCTATGGCTACACCTTC
- TRBJ2-3 - 15 TRBV5-1 CASSLEGIGADTQYF TGCGCCAGCAGCTTGGAGGGGATTGGAGCAGATACGCAGTATTTT
- TRBJ1-2 - 14 TRBV30 CAWSVARADYGYTF TGTGCCTGGAGTGTGGCCCGGGCGGACTATGGCTACACCTTC